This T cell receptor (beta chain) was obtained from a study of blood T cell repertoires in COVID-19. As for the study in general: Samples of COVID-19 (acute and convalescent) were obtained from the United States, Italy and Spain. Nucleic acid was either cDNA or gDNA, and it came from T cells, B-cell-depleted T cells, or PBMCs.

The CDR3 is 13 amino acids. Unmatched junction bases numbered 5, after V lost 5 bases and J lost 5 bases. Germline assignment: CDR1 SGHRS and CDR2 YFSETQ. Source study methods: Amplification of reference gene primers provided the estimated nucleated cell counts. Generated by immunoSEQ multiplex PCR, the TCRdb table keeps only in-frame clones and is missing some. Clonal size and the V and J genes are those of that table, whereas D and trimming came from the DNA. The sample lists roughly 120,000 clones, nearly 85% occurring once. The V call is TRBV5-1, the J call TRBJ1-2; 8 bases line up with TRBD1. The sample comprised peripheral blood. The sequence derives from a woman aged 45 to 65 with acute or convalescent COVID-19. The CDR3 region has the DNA TGCGCCAGCAGGGGGACAGGAGGATATGGCTACACCTTC. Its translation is CASRGTGGYGYTF.